This T cell receptor beta chain was retrieved from a study of blood T cell repertoires in COVID-19 (TCRdb year 2020). Context from the whole study: Collaborator samples came from the United States, Italy and Spain and covered acute and convalescent phases of COVID-19. The material from the prospective study consisted of cDNA or gDNA derived from T cells, B-cell-depleted T cells, or PBMCs. Subjects who had been exposed to COVID-19, were actively infected with it, or had recovered from it provided the deeply sampled blood TCRbeta repertoires that made up the dataset. The repertoires were made available in a free public database intended to serve as a resource for research on the immune response to SARS-CoV-2. Samples were obtained from the ongoing ImmuneRACE study (first 160 participants) and from 1,254 subjects provided by 6 global collaborators. Sample metadata almost always included a de-identified subject ID, COVID-19 status, age in years and sex. Where available, HLA class I and class II types were taken from metadata supplied by the sample provider and were not determined by assay-based typing. Results the study describes overall, beyond this receptor: The quantity of clinical and demographic metadata differed by source and by participant and was supplied without curation.

TCRbeta CDR3 regions were amplified from genomic DNA by means of the immunoSEQ Assay, a bias-controlled multiplex PCR. In the paper's pipeline: Within the assay, amplification of reference gene primers was used to estimate how many nucleated cells each sample contained. To quantify the absolute abundance of each unique TCRbeta CDR3 rearrangement, sequence reads were collapsed and filtered. For each sample, productive Simpson clonality was calculated as the square root of Simpson's diversity index across productive rearrangements. TCRdb stores this immuneACCESS table with in-frame sequences only. Part of the clones is absent; in the studies checked, under half of the shortfall reflects unresolved V genes, and no reason is known for the rest. Clonal size and the V and J genes are those of that table, whereas D and trimming came from the DNA. Here the sample has about 82,000 clones; more than 85% occur a single time. The leading ten clones occupy 1% to 1.5% of the sample.

Participants in the prospective study were aged roughly 18 to 100 years, lived in 20 to 25 United States geographic areas, and enrolled through a virtual design. To assign participants to cohorts, the prospective study relied on clinical history that participants themselves reported in a screening survey and a study questionnaire. Mobile phlebotomists in the prospective study collected whole blood, serum and a nasopharyngeal or oropharyngeal swab from every participant. Over a roughly 2-month period, participants in the prospective study had the option of providing additional blood draws and questionnaires. Before DNA extraction, prospective study blood samples were shipped either frozen or at room temperature. At the junction V is shortened by 0 bases and J by 3 bases; bases outside the gene matches: 2. The CDR3 sequence holds 15 residues, the cysteine and phenylalanine included. Solely the CDR3 DNA is kept, with 45 bases framed from the first base. Based on the germline V gene, the CDR1 and CDR2 sequences are SGHDT and YYEEEE.

Turning to this clone: Its antigen target is currently unknown. Per-base qualities were not stored, and no clone one base away is much larger.

The specimen was PBMCs or T cells enriched from blood (not recorded which). In this chain, TRBV5-6 is recombined with TRBJ1-2, and TRBD1 matches 10 of the central bases. This clonotype was obtained from a woman aged 45 to 65 with acute COVID-19. The DNA sequence is TGTGCCAGCAGCTTGGTGGGACAGGGGCACTATGGCTACACCTTC. This is translated as CASSLVGQGHYGYTF.